This T cell receptor beta chain was identified during a study of CD8+CD57+ T cells in acquired aplastic anemia. Sequenced patients had shown CD8+CD57+ cell expansion by flow cytometry. CDR1 and CDR2 (germline): SGHNT, YYREEE (reference sequence). V was pared by 4 bases and J by 0 bases, with 14 bases between. The CDR3 sequence is 16 residues long. Investigators profiled TCR beta VDJ and CDR3 from genomic DNA template. TCRdb recomputed calls from the reads with MiXCR, one row per CDR3 protein. The repertoire holds under 200,000 distinct CDR3 sequences, with roughly 50% as singletons. Ten or more counts support this clonotype. Its antigen is unknown. Findings of the study overall: The study found no significant CD8+ Simpson's diversity difference between patients and controls. Patients and controls shared fewer than 30 CD8+ CDR3 sequences.

The V and J genes are TRBV5-4 and TRBJ2-1; D assignment may be TRBD1 or TRBD2 (5 bases each). This receptor was identified in a human donor with aplastic anemia. The source material was sorted CD4+, CD8+, or CD8+CD57+ T cells (not recorded which) from PBMCs. The CDR3 bases are TGTGCCAGCAGCCCCACGGGGACCCGCTCCTACAATGAGCAGTTCTTC. It yields the protein CASSPTGTRSYNEQFF.